This T cell receptor (beta chain) was found in a study of blood T cell repertoires in COVID-19. Study at large: From T cells, B-cell-depleted T cells, or PBMCs came the material, which was cDNA or gDNA.

As handled by the study authors: Estimated nucleated cell counts came from reference gene primer amplification. TCRdb's table, derived via immunoSEQ multiplex PCR, lists solely in-frame clones and lacks some. V and J calls and clone size follow that table, whereas D and trimming were derived from the DNA. The sample lists fewer than 60,000 clones; around nine tenths were seen once. Patients from Seattle were sampled longitudinally, starting during active infection. This clone was seen more than once but under ten times. The TCR comes from a woman aged 60-70 years with COVID-19, enrolled during active disease. The sequenced sample consisted of peripheral blood.

The CDR3 is CASSPTGTDLSGNTIYF. In DNA form, the CDR3 reads TGTGCCAGCTCACCAACAGGGACCGATCTCTCTGGAAACACCATATATTTT. This rearrangement joins TRBV18 to TRBJ1-3; TRBD1 is a possible D gene (6 bases). The CDR3 spans 17 residues. Trimming shortened V by 2 bases and J by 0 bases, and 14 bases separated the two germline ends. CDR1 and CDR2 (germline): KGHSH, LQKENI.